This T cell receptor (beta chain) was recovered during a study of Graves' ophthalmopathy and Graves' hyperthyroidism. Germline V gene sequence: CDR1 SEHNR, CDR2 FQNEAQ (reference sequence). The CDR3 runs to 17 residues. V dropped 5 bases and J dropped 5 bases, with 19 bases sitting between them. Hyperthyroidism patients were newly diagnosed, ill under 2 months, and aged 18 to 65 years. RNA transcripts were the source from which TCR beta CDR3 regions were amplified. A first-round RT-PCR used HTBI primers, followed by a second-round multiplex PCR. One entry per CDR3 protein, called by TCRdb with MiXCR from the multiplex PCR reads. The sample lists more than 1,000,000 distinct CDR3 sequences; around a third were seen once. This clonotype was recorded at least ten times.

This TCR derives from an adult man with Graves' hyperthyroidism. Sequenced sample: peripheral blood or thyroid tissue (not recorded which). The chain couples TRBV7-9 to TRBJ1-6; D unclear. CDR3 region: CASSPREGRSDNSPLHF. The CDR3 bases are TGTGCCAGCAGCCCCCGTGAGGGAAGGTCGGATAATTCACCCCTCCACTTT.